A single sample gave rise to the 8 T cell receptor beta chains below, sequenced in a study of T cells expressing NK-cell markers. TCRdb re-called the 5' RACE reads and catalogs CDR3 proteins one per entry, DNA excluded. Recorded for this sample: hundreds of thousands of distinct CDR3 sequences. The specimen sequenced was blood T cells: a sorted CD56 or NKG2C T cell subset, CD4+ or CD8+ T cells, or bulk PBMC T cells (not recorded which). The receptors derive from a woman between 18 and 75 years old in good health.

This chain links TRBV5-1 with TRBJ2-3. Germline assignment: CDR1 SGHRS and CDR2 YFSETQ. The CDR3 runs 14 residues. The CDR3 spells CASSLFQVTGTQYF.

CDR3 loop: CASSTRTGWDSTDTQYF. This sequence joins TRBV27 and TRBJ2-3; the D call from TCRdb, TRBD1, cannot be confirmed without DNA. CDR1 and CDR2 (germline): MNHEY, SMNVEV (reference sequence). This CDR3 contains 17 residues.

The genes are TRBV4-3 and TRBJ2-5; there is no DNA to check the TCRdb D call of TRBD1. This CDR3 is 16 amino acids long. Per germline, CDR1 LGHNA and CDR2 YSLEER. Here the CDR3 reads CASSLNPGSWQETQYF.

This rearrangement joins TRBV12-3 or TRBV12-4 to TRBJ1-1. This CDR3 contains 12 residues. The CDR3 here is CASSLSPTEAFF.

The gene calls are TRBV28 and TRBJ2-2; TCRdb's D call, TRBD2, is unchecked because there is no DNA. Per the germline V gene, CDR1 is MDHEN and CDR2 is SYDVKM. The CDR3 is 17 residues long. CDR3 region: CASSLGTSGRVTGELFF.

The V gene is TRBV5-5, the J gene TRBJ1-1; no DNA is available, so the TRBD1 call from TCRdb remains unchecked. This CDR3 region has 13 residues. The V gene's germline CDR1 is SGHKS and CDR2 YYEKEE (reference sequence). The CDR3 reads CASSPLGGQVAFF.

This chain links TRBV14 with TRBJ2-1; the D call of TRBD1 rests on TCRdb alone, since no DNA is present to check it. CDR1 is SGHDN, CDR2 FVKESK, per germline. This CDR3 contains 13 residues. The chain's CDR3 is CASAEYRNNEQFF.

The chain uses TRBV29-1 and TRBJ2-7; the D call from TCRdb, TRBD2, cannot be confirmed without DNA. This CDR3 is built from 16 residues. From germline, CDR1 is SQVTM and CDR2 ANQGSEA. The CDR3 protein is CSVEDIGPEFLHEQYF.